These 11 T cell receptor beta chains were all obtained from the same sample, sequenced in a study of T cells after posttransplantation cyclophosphamide. The protocol was immunoSEQ multiplex PCR, while the TCRdb copy is restricted to in-frame clones and leaves out a portion. The table shows roughly 30,000 clones, with 75% to 95% occurring only once. Cells defined as naive were viable CD3+CD4+ or CD3+CD8+ and CCR7+CD45RA+CD45RO-CD95-CD27+CD28+. Sequenced sample: naive CD4+ T cells sorted from PBMCs. The source of these receptors is a woman in her sixties or seventies in good health, CMV-negative, and a related stem cell transplant donor.

J is TRBJ2-2 and V is TRBV5-4; 9 nucleotides line up with TRBD1. V gave up 4 bases and J gave up 2 bases; unmatched junction bases: 6. This CDR3 is built from 16 residues. Germline V gene lookup returns CDR1 SGHNT and CDR2 YYREEE (reference sequence). CDR3 sequence reads: CASSLQGADNTGELFF. CDR3 sequence (DNA): TGTGCCAGCAGCCTACAGGGGGCGGATAACACCGGGGAGCTGTTTTTT.

The chain combines TRBV7-8 with TRBJ1-5; TRBD1 matches 7 bases. J was trimmed by 10 bases and V by 4 bases; bases with no gene match: 16. The V gene's germline CDR1 is SGHVS and CDR2 FQNEAQ. This CDR3 has 16 amino acids. The chain's CDR3 is CASSSRGPGAGLPQHF. The CDR3 bases are TGTGCCAGCAGCTCTAGGGGGCCGGGGGCCGGTCTTCCCCAGCATTTT.

As to this clone: The junction differs from germline at one of its ends, possibly a read error. This chain links TRBV7-3 with TRBJ1-1; D unresolved. Germline V gene data show CDR1 as SGHTA and CDR2 as FQGTGA. The CDR3 spans 9 residues. CDR3 nucleotide sequence: TGTGCCAGCTTTGAAGTGGGCGTCTTT. Translating gives CASFEVGVF.

The chain combines TRBV28 with TRBJ1-1; D is unresolved. This CDR3 contains 12 residues. V was trimmed by 2 bases and J by 14 bases, leaving 15 bases between them. Germline V gives CDR1 MDHEN, CDR2 SYDVKM. For the CDR3, the DNA is TGTGCCAGCAGTTTAAGAAATCGGGGAGAATTCTTT. Protein sequence: CASSLRNRGEFF.

The chain couples TRBV18 to TRBJ1-5; possible D gene TRBD1, 6 bases. The germline V and J ends were trimmed by 6 bases and 3 bases, with 15 bases remaining between them. The CDR3 is 15 residues long. Germline values: CDR1 KGHSH, CDR2 LQKENI. The CDR3 DNA follows: TGTGCCAGCTCGATTTCGGGGGGCTTCAATCAGCCCCAGCATTTT. Translating gives CASSISGGFNQPQHF.

The chain links TRBV9 to TRBJ2-5, with 8 nucleotides matching TRBD1. The germline CDR1 and CDR2 sequences are SGDLS and YYNGEE. Unmatched junction bases numbered 8, after V lost 3 bases and J lost 7 bases. The CDR3 length is 14 residues. For the CDR3, the DNA is TGTGCCAGCAGCGGGGACAGGCCGGCGTGGACCCAGTACTTC. Protein sequence: CASSGDRPAWTQYF.

The V and J genes are TRBV19 and TRBJ2-7; possible D gene TRBD2, 7 bases. The CDR3 sequence is 16 residues long. Trimming left V 1 base short and J 5 bases short, with 18 bases between. From germline, CDR1 is LNHDA and CDR2 SQIVND (reference sequence). Here the CDR3 DNA reads TGTGCCAGTAGTATAGGGGGGGGACACCTAAGGGACGAGCAGTACTTC. It translates to CASSIGGGHLRDEQYF.

This chain connects TRBV27 to TRBJ2-3, with D possibly being TRBD2 (6 bases). Germline assignment: CDR1 MNHEY and CDR2 SMNVEV (reference sequence). V lost 4 bases to trimming and J lost 4 bases, with 15 bases between them. This CDR3 is 15 amino acids long. The CDR3 bases are TGTGCCAGCAGTTATAGGCGGGGTCACCCAGATACGCAGTATTTT. Residues: CASSYRRGHPDTQYF.

This chain connects TRBV20-1 to TRBJ2-5; tentatively, D is TRBD2 (5 bases). With 5 bases removed from V and 7 bases from J, the gap between germline ends came to 11 bases. The CDR3 consists of 11 residues. Germline V gene data show CDR1 as DFQATT and CDR2 as SNEGSKA (reference sequence). CDR3 amino acids: CSAVREGTQYF. The CDR3 DNA follows: TGCAGTGCTGTCCGGGAAGGGACCCAGTACTTC.

The chain combines TRBV7-2 with TRBJ2-7; D is unresolved. Germline loops: CDR1 SGHTA, CDR2 FQGNSA. The V end lost 2 bases, the J end lost 0 bases, and 8 bases lay between the germline ends. The CDR3 extends over 14 amino acids. CDR3 loop: CASSLNAGSYEQYF. DNA of the CDR3: TGTGCCAGCAGCTTAAATGCAGGCTCCTACGAGCAGTACTTC.

V is TRBV6-6 and J is TRBJ2-1; D perhaps matches TRBD1 (6 bases). Trimming shortened V by 1 base and J by 7 bases, and 14 bases separated the two germline ends. This CDR3 spans 15 amino acids. Germline assignment: CDR1 MNHNY and CDR2 SVGAGI (reference sequence). The CDR3 sequence: CASSYLADRLNEQFF. CDR3 coding DNA: TGTGCCAGCAGTTACTTGGCTGACAGGCTAAATGAGCAGTTCTTC.